These T cell receptor beta chains were read from a single sample in a study of T-cell memory formation after mild COVID-19. Using its own MiXCR run on the 5' RACE reads, TCRdb lists one record per CDR3 protein. This table has a few hundred thousand distinct CDR3 sequences, under 20% appearing once. Sequencing was done on a sample of PBMCs or a T cell subset sorted from them (not recorded which). The receptors shown here come from a man aged 18 to 30 who had mild COVID-19 (a few samples of this study predate the infection). Cell type and time point are not known. The CDR3 runs from the conserved cysteine through the conserved F or W. A D gene is named only where the DNA matches it firmly. Clone size is stated in some rows and not others, as once, few, many or a class when expanded.

clone_size	d_call	v_call	j_call	cdr3_length	cdr3_aa	cdr3_nt
few	-	TRBV6-5	TRBJ2-6	15	CASSYEQPGANVLTF	TGTGCCAGCAGTTATGAACAGCCTGGGGCCAACGTCCTGACTTTC
-	TRBD2	TRBV9	TRBJ2-3	17	CASSVAGLASSTDTQYF	TGTGCCAGCAGCGTAGCCGGACTAGCATCTAGCACAGATACGCAGTATTTT
few	-	TRBV5-1	TRBJ2-5	15	CASSFISQGGETQYF	TGCGCCAGCAGCTTCATTAGCCAGGGAGGAGAGACCCAGTACTTC
-	-	TRBV29-1	TRBJ1-3	13	CSVQTVSGNTIYF	TGCAGCGTTCAGACAGTCTCTGGAAACACCATATATTTT
-	TRBD1	TRBV12-3/TRBV12-4	TRBJ1-2	13	CASRQQGNYGYTF	TGTGCCAGCAGACAACAGGGGAACTATGGCTACACCTTC
few	-	TRBV15	TRBJ2-6	18	CATSRVGVFSSGANVLTF	TGTGCCACCAGCAGAGTAGGGGTTTTCAGCTCTGGGGCCAACGTCCTGACTTTC
-	-	TRBV30	TRBJ1-4	13	CAGSYATNEKLFF	TGTGCCGGATCATATGCAACTAATGAAAAACTGTTTTTT
few	-	TRBV29-1	TRBJ2-3	13	CSVEALDTDTQYF	TGCAGCGTTGAAGCACTGGACACAGATACGCAGTATTTT
-	-	TRBV12-3/TRBV12-4	TRBJ2-5	13	CASSLGHPMAQYF	TGTGCCAGCAGTTTAGGGCATCCGATGGCCCAGTACTTC
-	-	TRBV27	TRBJ2-5	15	CASSPRWAQLETQYF	TGTGCCAGCAGCCCCCGGTGGGCGCAATTGGAGACCCAGTACTTC
many	-	TRBV7-2	TRBJ2-4	12	CASSFPKNIQYF	TGTGCCAGCAGCTTCCCGAAAAACATTCAGTACTTC
many	-	TRBV6-6	TRBJ2-7	14	CASSYGQDRYEQYF	TGTGCCAGCAGTTATGGCCAGGACAGATACGAGCAGTACTTC
-	TRBD1	TRBV18	TRBJ2-5	15	CASSPGDRAGETQYF	TGTGCCAGCTCGCCTGGCGACAGGGCGGGAGAGACCCAGTACTTC
few	-	TRBV5-6	TRBJ2-3	13	CASSLAGLDTQYF	TGTGCCAGCAGCTTGGCCGGACTGGATACGCAGTATTTT
-	-	TRBV5-1	TRBJ2-1	15	CASSFDLRLQNEQFF	TGCGCCAGCAGCTTCGACTTGCGTCTACAGAATGAGCAGTTCTTC
few	-	TRBV4-1	TRBJ2-2	16	CASSQEVMGWTGELFF	TGCGCCAGCAGCCAAGAGGTTATGGGTTGGACCGGGGAGCTGTTTTTT
-	TRBD1	TRBV7-9	TRBJ2-4	14	CASSPGGWGNIQYF	TGTGCCAGCAGCCCAGGGGGCTGGGGAAACATTCAGTACTTC
many	-	TRBV5-1	TRBJ2-2	12	CASSANTGELFF	TGCGCCAGCAGCGCTAACACCGGGGAGCTGTTTTTT
many	-	TRBV4-1	TRBJ2-3	18	CASSLQTGTDTSTDTQYF	TGCGCCAGCAGCCTCCAGACCGGGACCGACACTAGCACAGATACGCAGTATTTT
-	-	TRBV27	TRBJ2-6	16	CASSSSPGSGANVLTF	TGTGCCAGCAGTTCGTCTCCAGGGTCTGGGGCCAACGTCCTGACTTTC
few	TRBD1	TRBV5-1	TRBJ1-1	14	CASSLTGEPFEAFF	TGCGCCAGCAGCCTGACAGGGGAACCCTTTGAAGCTTTCTTT
-	TRBD1	TRBV6-2/TRBV6-3	TRBJ1-5	15	CASSYLGQGSQPQHF	TGTGCCAGCAGTTACTTGGGACAGGGATCCCAGCCCCAGCATTTT
-	-	TRBV9	TRBJ2-3	15	CASTPRGAFTDTQYF	TGTGCCAGCACCCCCCGGGGGGCCTTCACAGATACGCAGTATTTT
-	-	TRBV5-1	TRBJ2-5	14	CASSLAPGSETQYF	TGCGCCAGCAGCTTGGCGCCCGGCTCGGAGACCCAGTACTTC
-	-	TRBV12-3/TRBV12-4	TRBJ2-7	13	CASSPQGSYEQYF	TGTGCCAGCAGTCCACAGGGATCCTACGAGCAGTACTTC
-	-	TRBV5-1	TRBJ1-2	14	CASNRPGTRIGYTF	TGCGCCAGCAACAGACCCGGGACACGGATTGGCTACACCTTC
-	TRBD1	TRBV7-6	TRBJ2-7	16	CASSPRDSPGFYEQYF	TGTGCCAGCAGCCCCCGGGACAGCCCAGGTTTTTACGAGCAGTACTTC
few	-	TRBV12-3/TRBV12-4	TRBJ2-6	18	CASSFGGRGSAGANVLTF	TGTGCCAGCAGTTTTGGGGGTAGAGGTAGTGCTGGGGCCAACGTCCTGACTTTC
many	-	TRBV9	TRBJ1-6	15	CASSVVGNINSPLHF	TGTGCCAGCAGCGTAGTAGGAAACATTAATTCACCCCTCCACTTT
few	TRBD2	TRBV20-1	TRBJ2-2	14	CSAPFRGGSGELFF	TGCAGTGCTCCATTTCGGGGGGGTTCCGGGGAGCTGTTTTTT
many	TRBD2	TRBV4-2	TRBJ2-3	15	CASSQRSGVPDTQYF	TGTGCCAGCAGCCAAAGGAGCGGGGTCCCTGATACGCAGTATTTT
few	TRBD2	TRBV7-9	TRBJ2-7	16	CASSDSGGYLSYEQYF	TGTGCCAGCAGCGATAGCGGGGGGTATCTGTCCTACGAGCAGTACTTC
-	TRBD2	TRBV7-2	TRBJ2-3	14	CAGGGDTSTDTQYF	TGTGCCGGCGGGGGGGATACTAGCACAGATACGCAGTATTTT